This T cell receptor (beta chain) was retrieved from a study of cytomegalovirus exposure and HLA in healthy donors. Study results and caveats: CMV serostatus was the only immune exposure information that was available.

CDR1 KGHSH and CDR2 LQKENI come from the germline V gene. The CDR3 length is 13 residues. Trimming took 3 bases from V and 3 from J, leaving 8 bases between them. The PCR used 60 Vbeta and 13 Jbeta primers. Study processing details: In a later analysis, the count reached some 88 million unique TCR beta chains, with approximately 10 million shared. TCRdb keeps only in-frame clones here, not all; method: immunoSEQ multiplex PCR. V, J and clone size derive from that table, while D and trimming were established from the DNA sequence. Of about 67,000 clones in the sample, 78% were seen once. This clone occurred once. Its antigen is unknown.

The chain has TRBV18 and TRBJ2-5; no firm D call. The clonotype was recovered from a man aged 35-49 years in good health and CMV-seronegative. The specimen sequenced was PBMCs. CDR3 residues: CASSPEQEETQYF. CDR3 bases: TGTGCCAGCTCACCCGAGCAGGAAGAGACCCAGTACTTC.